A selection of T cell receptor beta chains follows, all from one sample in a study of PD-1 blockade in classical Hodgkin lymphoma. Clones were sequenced by immunoSEQ multiplex PCR, and TCRdb holds only the in-frame ones, with some missing. The sample consists of 120,000 to 150,000 clones, nearly 80% of them appearing once. The sequencing here drew on peripheral blood mononuclear cells (PBMCs), taken before the second cycle of nivolumab. The receptor source for this set is a human donor with classical Hodgkin lymphoma. Both conserved end residues are part of each CDR3. The order of the fields is D gene, V gene, CDR3 length, clone size, J gene, CDR3 protein, CDR3 DNA. D genes are given only for firm matches. Part of the rows lack a size; the others show once, few, many or a class for expanded clones.

d_gene: .; v_gene: TRBV9; len: 16; abundance: few; j_gene: TRBJ1-5; CDR3aa: CASTPGEGCLNQPQHF; CDR3nt: TGTGCCAGCACCCCCGGGGAGGGGTGCCTCAATCAGCCCCAGCATTTT
d_gene: TRBD2; v_gene: TRBV9; len: 15; abundance: .; j_gene: TRBJ2-3; CDR3aa: CASTLGLAATDTQYF; CDR3nt: TGTGCCAGCACTCTAGGACTAGCGGCCACAGATACGCAGTATTTT
d_gene: TRBD1; v_gene: TRBV5-1; len: 17; abundance: .; j_gene: TRBJ2-7; CDR3aa: CASSLQTAGTVTYEQYF; CDR3nt: TGCGCCAGCAGCTTGCAGACCGCCGGGACAGTGACCTACGAGCAGTACTTC
d_gene: TRBD2; v_gene: TRBV5-1; len: 16; abundance: .; j_gene: TRBJ2-3; CDR3aa: CASSPLLAGATDTQYF; CDR3nt: TGCGCCAGCAGCCCCCTGTTAGCGGGAGCGACAGATACGCAGTATTTT
d_gene: .; v_gene: TRBV9; len: 13; abundance: .; j_gene: TRBJ1-1; CDR3aa: CASSWGRGTEAFF; CDR3nt: TGTGCCAGCAGCTGGGGGCGCGGAACTGAAGCTTTCTTT
d_gene: .; v_gene: TRBV23-1; len: 15; abundance: .; j_gene: TRBJ1-2; CDR3aa: CASSRNRDTVDGYTF; CDR3nt: TGCGCCAGCAGTCGTAATCGGGACACCGTAGATGGCTACACCTTC
d_gene: .; v_gene: TRBV4-3; len: 16; abundance: .; j_gene: TRBJ2-1; CDR3aa: CASSQGPPSSYNEQFF; CDR3nt: TGCGCCAGCAGCCAAGGACCACCAAGCTCCTACAATGAGCAGTTCTTC
d_gene: .; v_gene: TRBV6-5; len: 14; abundance: .; j_gene: TRBJ1-3; CDR3aa: CASSYRTSGNTIYF; CDR3nt: TGTGCCAGCAGTTACAGGACCTCTGGAAACACCATATATTTT
d_gene: .; v_gene: TRBV5-1; len: 13; abundance: .; j_gene: TRBJ2-1; CDR3aa: CASSLGGPVEQFF; CDR3nt: TGCGCCAGCAGCTTGGGGGGTCCGGTTGAGCAGTTCTTC
d_gene: .; v_gene: TRBV7-9; len: 15; abundance: .; j_gene: TRBJ2-1; CDR3aa: CASSSGSPSYNEQFF; CDR3nt: TGTGCCAGCAGCTCCGGGAGTCCCTCCTACAATGAGCAGTTCTTC
d_gene: .; v_gene: TRBV6-6; len: 15; abundance: .; j_gene: TRBJ2-1; CDR3aa: CASRGVQQSYNEQFF; CDR3nt: TGTGCCAGCAGGGGCGTTCAGCAGTCCTACAATGAGCAGTTCTTC
d_gene: .; v_gene: TRBV11-2; len: 15; abundance: .; j_gene: TRBJ1-5; CDR3aa: CASSLSRVYDQPQHF; CDR3nt: TGTGCCAGCAGCTTAAGCAGGGTGTATGATCAGCCCCAGCATTTT
d_gene: .; v_gene: TRBV9; len: 16; abundance: .; j_gene: TRBJ1-3; CDR3aa: CASSVVGGGSGNTIYF; CDR3nt: TGTGCCAGCAGCGTAGTGGGCGGTGGCTCTGGAAACACCATATATTTT
d_gene: .; v_gene: TRBV5-1; len: 16; abundance: .; j_gene: TRBJ2-2; CDR3aa: CASSLVGGVNTGELFF; CDR3nt: TGCGCCAGCAGCTTGGTAGGCGGGGTGAACACCGGGGAGCTGTTTTTT
d_gene: .; v_gene: TRBV5-6; len: 17; abundance: few; j_gene: TRBJ2-7; CDR3aa: CASSSIGWGRVVEEQYF; CDR3nt: TGTGCCAGCAGCTCAATCGGTTGGGGCAGGGTGGTGGAGGAGCAGTACTTC
d_gene: .; v_gene: TRBV7-8; len: 14; abundance: .; j_gene: TRBJ2-2; CDR3aa: CASSSLGVVGELFF; CDR3nt: TGTGCCAGCAGCTCCTTGGGGGTGGTCGGGGAGCTGTTTTTT
d_gene: .; v_gene: TRBV6-5; len: 13; abundance: few; j_gene: TRBJ1-6; CDR3aa: CARTGLYNSPLHF; CDR3nt: TGTGCCAGGACAGGACTCTATAATTCACCCCTCCACTTT
d_gene: TRBD1; v_gene: TRBV7-9; len: 15; abundance: .; j_gene: TRBJ1-1; CDR3aa: CASSSQGGVGGEAFF; CDR3nt: TGTGCCAGCAGCTCTCAGGGGGGGGTCGGAGGTGAAGCTTTCTTT
d_gene: TRBD1; v_gene: TRBV4-2; len: 18; abundance: .; j_gene: TRBJ2-7; CDR3aa: CASSQELPGQGLPYEQYF; CDR3nt: TGTGCCAGCAGCCAAGAGCTACCGGGACAGGGCCTACCCTACGAGCAGTACTTC
d_gene: TRBD2; v_gene: TRBV14; len: 17; abundance: few; j_gene: TRBJ2-3; CDR3aa: CASSQDLGLAGGDTQYF; CDR3nt: TGTGCCAGCAGCCAAGATCTTGGGCTAGCGGGAGGGGATACGCAGTATTTT
d_gene: TRBD1; v_gene: TRBV6-1; len: 14; abundance: .; j_gene: TRBJ1-1; CDR3aa: CASSEEQGYTEAFF; CDR3nt: TGTGCCAGCAGTGAAGAACAGGGGTACACTGAAGCTTTCTTT
d_gene: .; v_gene: TRBV15; len: 17; abundance: .; j_gene: TRBJ2-3; CDR3aa: CATSRGDLSVGTDTQYF; CDR3nt: TGTGCCACCAGCAGAGGAGACTTGAGTGTGGGAACAGATACGCAGTATTTT
d_gene: TRBD2; v_gene: TRBV6-5; len: 15; abundance: few; j_gene: TRBJ2-1; CDR3aa: CATGLAGGGVGEQFF; CDR3nt: TGTGCCACGGGACTAGCGGGAGGGGGTGTGGGTGAGCAGTTCTTC
d_gene: .; v_gene: TRBV18; len: 14; abundance: once; j_gene: TRBJ2-7; CDR3aa: CASSFTGYSYEQYF; CDR3nt: TGTGCCAGCTCATTTACAGGATACTCCTACGAGCAGTACTTC
d_gene: .; v_gene: TRBV11-2; len: 14; abundance: .; j_gene: TRBJ1-2; CDR3aa: CASSLDRGNYGYTF; CDR3nt: TGTGCCAGCAGCTTAGATCGCGGCAACTATGGCTACACCTTC
d_gene: TRBD2; v_gene: TRBV7-9; len: 15; abundance: .; j_gene: TRBJ2-3; CDR3aa: CASSSTSGGTDTQYF; CDR3nt: TGTGCCAGCAGCTCGACTAGCGGGGGGACAGATACGCAGTATTTT
d_gene: .; v_gene: TRBV19; len: 13; abundance: .; j_gene: TRBJ2-7; CDR3aa: CASSMGRLYEQYF; CDR3nt: TGTGCCAGTAGTATGGGCAGGCTATACGAGCAGTACTTC
d_gene: .; v_gene: TRBV5-1; len: 14; abundance: .; j_gene: TRBJ2-5; CDR3aa: CASSFRQLGETQYF; CDR3nt: TGCGCCAGCAGCTTTCGGCAGTTAGGGGAGACCCAGTACTTC
d_gene: .; v_gene: TRBV30; len: 11; abundance: few; j_gene: TRBJ2-7; CDR3aa: CAWSWGYEQYF; CDR3nt: TGTGCCTGGAGTTGGGGGTACGAGCAGTACTTC
d_gene: TRBD1; v_gene: TRBV6-5; len: 14; abundance: .; j_gene: TRBJ1-2; CDR3aa: CASSYQQGAYGYTF; CDR3nt: TGTGCCAGCAGTTACCAACAGGGGGCCTATGGCTACACCTTC
d_gene: TRBD1; v_gene: TRBV6-1; len: 15; abundance: .; j_gene: TRBJ2-7; CDR3aa: CASSELGQGLYEQYF; CDR3nt: TGTGCCAGCAGTGAACTAGGACAGGGTCTGTACGAGCAGTACTTC
d_gene: .; v_gene: TRBV6-5; len: 14; abundance: .; j_gene: TRBJ1-2; CDR3aa: CASSSPRERYGYTF; CDR3nt: TGTGCCAGCAGTTCACCGCGGGAGCGGTATGGCTACACCTTC
d_gene: TRBD2; v_gene: TRBV2; len: 17; abundance: .; j_gene: TRBJ2-4; CDR3aa: CASSEALQAGGKDIQYF; CDR3nt: TGTGCCAGCAGTGAAGCGCTTCAAGCGGGAGGGAAGGACATTCAGTACTTC
d_gene: TRBD2; v_gene: TRBV10-3; len: 19; abundance: .; j_gene: TRBJ2-1; CDR3aa: CAISESRTSGRGAVNEQFF; CDR3nt: TGTGCCATCAGTGAGTCGAGGACTAGCGGGAGAGGAGCGGTTAATGAGCAGTTCTTC
d_gene: .; v_gene: TRBV11-3; len: 13; abundance: .; j_gene: TRBJ2-1; CDR3aa: CASSAGTQNEQFF; CDR3nt: TGTGCCAGCAGCGCCGGGACCCAGAATGAGCAGTTCTTC
d_gene: .; v_gene: TRBV5-4; len: 16; abundance: .; j_gene: TRBJ2-1; CDR3aa: CASSLARGLAGSEQFF; CDR3nt: TGTGCCAGCAGCTTGGCCAGGGGGCTAGCGGGGTCTGAGCAGTTCTTC
d_gene: TRBD1; v_gene: TRBV19; len: 13; abundance: .; j_gene: TRBJ1-1; CDR3aa: CASEQGASTEAFF; CDR3nt: TGTGCCAGCGAGCAGGGGGCGAGCACTGAAGCTTTCTTT
d_gene: TRBD1; v_gene: TRBV6-5; len: 14; abundance: .; j_gene: TRBJ2-5; CDR3aa: CASRDRGLRETQYF; CDR3nt: TGTGCCAGCAGAGACAGGGGGTTGAGGGAGACCCAGTACTTC
d_gene: .; v_gene: TRBV6-6; len: 14; abundance: .; j_gene: TRBJ2-2; CDR3aa: CASSRDVTTGELFF; CDR3nt: TGTGCCAGCAGTCGGGACGTCACCACCGGGGAGCTGTTTTTT
d_gene: .; v_gene: TRBV4-2; len: 13; abundance: .; j_gene: TRBJ1-1; CDR3aa: CASSQDGGGLAFF; CDR3nt: TGTGCCAGCAGCCAAGACGGAGGGGGGCTTGCTTTCTTT